Following are 7 T cell receptor beta chains from one sample sequenced in a study of graft-versus-host responses after intestinal transplantation. These receptors have no known antigen. Here immunoSEQ multiplex PCR was the method, and the copy in TCRdb shows in-frame clones only, minus some. The sample consists of about 25,000 clones, more than 75% of them appearing once. This specimen was unstimulated CD8+ T cells sorted from spleen or lymph node cells, taken before transplant. These receptors originate from a human donor who was the organ donor for an intestinal transplant.

This clone turned up a few times. At one boundary the junction diverges from the germline segment, which might be a read error. The chain recombines TRBV2 with TRBJ1-2; D may be TRBD1 (6 bases). Germline assignment: CDR1 SNHLY and CDR2 FYNNEI. CDR3 size: 12 residues. In DNA, the CDR3 is TGTGCCAGTAGTGGGGGGGCGCGAGGCTACACCTTC. Its protein is CASSGGARGYTF.

In this sample, this clone turned up a few times. The rearrangement joins TRBV19 to TRBJ2-5, with 11 bases aligning to TRBD2. Losses at the gene ends were 1 base for V and 6 bases for J; bases not matched to a gene: 7. Germline CDR1 LNHDA, CDR2 SQIVND (reference sequence). The CDR3 extends over 16 amino acids. The CDR3 reads CASSIGRGLAAKTQYF. The DNA for the CDR3 is TGTGCCAGTAGTATAGGCCGGGGACTAGCGGCGAAGACCCAGTACTTC.

The chain carries TRBV2 and TRBJ2-1; 10 bases line up with TRBD2. The J segment lost 4 bases and the V segment lost 10 bases, leaving 4 bases of the junction unmatched. CDR1 SNHLY and CDR2 FYNNEI come from the germline V gene. The CDR3 spans 13 residues. The CDR3 protein is CAIFSGGYNEQFF. For the CDR3, the DNA is TGTGCCATATTTAGCGGGGGGTACAATGAGCAGTTCTTC.

This clone has only one observation. The chain couples TRBV27 to TRBJ2-1; possibly TRBD2 for D (5 bases). The CDR3 has 13 amino acids. CDR1 is MNHEY, CDR2 SMNVEV, per germline (reference sequence). Trimming pared 6 bases from V and 3 bases from J, leaving 9 bases between. The CDR3 reads CASRLGIYNEQFF. For the CDR3, the DNA is TGTGCCAGCAGACTAGGGATCTACAATGAGCAGTTCTTC.

This clone was observed a handful of times. The chain has TRBV27 and TRBJ2-1, with D perhaps matching TRBD1 or TRBD2 (6 bases each). The ends were cut back, 6 bases at V and 2 bases at J, with 20 bases in the middle. CDR1 and CDR2 (germline): MNHEY, SMNVEV (reference sequence). The CDR3 runs to 17 residues. The DNA of the CDR3 is TGTGCCAGCAGATTTACCTCGGGGGCGTTTGCCTACAATGAGCAGTTCTTC. It codes for CASRFTSGAFAYNEQFF.

CDR3 amino acids: CASSFDSNQPQHF. DNA of the CDR3: TGTGCCAGCAGCTTCGATAGCAATCAGCCCCAGCATTTT. The chain employs TRBV7-9 and TRBJ1-5; D is uncertain. Trimming shortened V by 3 bases and J by 0 bases, and 3 bases separated the two germline ends. Germline CDR1 is SEHNR and CDR2 is FQNEAQ (reference sequence). CDR3 length equals 13 residues.

The J gene is TRBJ2-4, the V gene TRBV9; 9 nucleotides align to TRBD1. V lost 4 bases and J lost 1; bases outside the gene matches: 6. CDR1 is SGDLS and CDR2 is YYNGEE in the germline V gene. The CDR3 spans 16 residues. CDR3: CASSSPTGGAKNIQYF. In DNA form, the CDR3 reads TGTGCCAGCAGCTCTCCGACAGGGGGGGCCAAAAACATTCAGTACTTC.